These 3 T cell receptor beta chains came from one sample sequenced in a study of graft-versus-host responses after intestinal transplantation. TCRdb's copy holds only in-frame clones and misses some; the assay was immunoSEQ multiplex PCR. This table has roughly 29,000 clones, roughly 85% appearing once. This specimen was PBMCs, taken around 430 days after intestinal transplantation. These receptors were obtained from a human patient who received an intestinal transplant, so some T cells may come from the graft donor.

This chain joins TRBV9 and TRBJ1-2; perhaps TRBD1 as D (5 bases). The CDR3 spans 14 residues. Germline V lookup: CDR1 SGDLS, CDR2 YYNGEE. The V gene lost 0 bases and the J gene lost 3 bases, with 9 bases spanning the gap. The CDR3 bases are TGTGCCAGCAGCGTAGAAGGGGCCTACTATGGCTACACCTTC. Amino acids: CASSVEGAYYGYTF.

The chain joins TRBV19 to TRBJ1-1, with a weak D call TRBD1 (6 bases). There are 16 residues in the CDR3. The V end was cut by 6 bases, the J end by 1 base, with 18 bases between. Germline V CDR1 and CDR2: LNHDA, SQIVND (reference sequence). DNA for the CDR3: TGTGCCAGTAGCTCGGGGGCGCAATCATGGAACACTGAAGCTTTCTTT. Its protein product is CASSSGAQSWNTEAFF.

The chain combines TRBV11-3 with TRBJ2-1; D gene unclear. The germline gives CDR1 SGHNT, CDR2 YENEEA. The CDR3 contains 14 residues. V lost 0 bases and J 2 bases, leaving 5 bases between the germline ends. The DNA for the CDR3 is TGTGCCAGCAGCTTAGACAAAACCTACAATGAGCAGTTCTTC. Protein sequence: CASSLDKTYNEQFF. The whole variable domain, filled in from reference TRBV11-3 and TRBJ2-1, reads EAGVVQSPRYKIIEKKQPVAFWCNPISGHNTLYWYLQNLGQGPELLIRYENEEAVDDSQLPKDRFSAERLKGVDSTLKIQPAELGDSAVYLCASSLDKTYNEQFFGPGTRLTVL.